A selection of T cell receptor beta chains follows, all from one sample in a study of regulatory T cells in long-lasting Graves disease. One entry per CDR3 protein results from TCRdb running MiXCR on the multiplex PCR reads. The sample gives roughly 520,000 distinct CDR3 sequences, around 11% of which show up once; roughly 9.3% is in the top ten. The same sample was also used in a study of T cells in Graves' hyperthyroidism and ophthalmopathy.

The sequences come from peripheral blood mononuclear cells (PBMCs), collected at new diagnosis, from a patient treated with antithyroid drugs. The receptor set was obtained from a woman in her thirties with Graves disease. Each CDR3 is given with its conserved first and last residue. D genes are given only for firm matches. Some rows mark clone size as missing; the rest say once, few, many or name a class of expanded clone.

CDR3aa: CASSPNTDTQYF
CDR3nt: TGTGCCAGCTCACCAAATACAGATACGCAGTATTTT
abundance: many
j_gene: TRBJ2-3
v_gene: TRBV18
d_gene: .

CDR3aa: CAISEFSYNEQFF
CDR3nt: TGTGCCATCAGTGAGTTCTCTTACAATGAGCAGTTCTTC
abundance: few
j_gene: TRBJ2-1
v_gene: TRBV10-3
d_gene: .

CDR3aa: CASSLLAPLTRSSYNEQFF
CDR3nt: TGTGCCAGCAGCTTATTGGCCCCCCTAACCCGAAGCTCCTACAATGAGCAGTTCTTC
abundance: few
j_gene: TRBJ2-1
v_gene: TRBV7-6
d_gene: .

CDR3aa: CASRGQGSGYGYTF
CDR3nt: TGTGCCAGCAGGGGACAGGGGTCCGGGTATGGCTACACCTTC
abundance: .
j_gene: TRBJ1-2
v_gene: TRBV2
d_gene: TRBD1

CDR3aa: CASSSAFRNEQFF
CDR3nt: TGTGCCAGTAGTTCGGCATTCCGAAATGAGCAGTTCTTC
abundance: many
j_gene: TRBJ2-1
v_gene: TRBV19
d_gene: .

CDR3aa: CASSLVGSSATQYF
CDR3nt: TGTGCCAGCAGTTTAGTCGGTAGTTCTGCAACGCAGTATTTT
abundance: many
j_gene: TRBJ2-3
v_gene: TRBV28
d_gene: .

CDR3aa: CASSLLALGGSQPQHF
CDR3nt: TGCGCCAGCAGCTTGTTGGCCTTAGGGGGGTCTCAGCCCCAGCATTTT
abundance: few
j_gene: TRBJ1-5
v_gene: TRBV5-1
d_gene: .

CDR3aa: CASSFRDRRLAGGSTDTQYF
CDR3nt: TGTGCCAGCAGCTTCCGGGACAGGCGTTTAGCGGGTGGGTCCACAGATACGCAGTATTTT
abundance: few
j_gene: TRBJ2-3
v_gene: TRBV5-5
d_gene: .

CDR3aa: CASSGTGGWETQYF
CDR3nt: TGTGCCAGCAGTGGGACAGGAGGTTGGGAGACCCAGTACTTC
abundance: many
j_gene: TRBJ2-5
v_gene: TRBV2
d_gene: TRBD1

CDR3aa: CASSFMTYGYTF
CDR3nt: TGTGCCAGCAGCTTTATGACCTATGGCTACACCTTC
abundance: many
j_gene: TRBJ1-2
v_gene: TRBV5-8
d_gene: .

CDR3aa: CSVEDLPETQYF
CDR3nt: TGCAGCGTTGAAGATCTCCCGGAAACCCAGTACTTC
abundance: many
j_gene: TRBJ2-5
v_gene: TRBV29-1
d_gene: .

CDR3aa: CASSLRASGSGGEQFF
CDR3nt: TGTGCCAGCAGCTTAAGAGCTAGCGGGAGCGGCGGTGAGCAGTTCTTC
abundance: many
j_gene: TRBJ2-1
v_gene: TRBV11-2
d_gene: TRBD2

CDR3aa: CATSDFFPGQGFNEQFF
CDR3nt: TGTGCCACCAGTGATTTTTTCCCGGGACAGGGTTTCAATGAGCAGTTCTTC
abundance: many
j_gene: TRBJ2-1
v_gene: TRBV24-1
d_gene: TRBD1

CDR3aa: CASSLRGLNTGELFF
CDR3nt: TGTGCCAGCAGTTTAAGGGGACTGAACACCGGGGAGCTGTTTTTT
abundance: many
j_gene: TRBJ2-2
v_gene: TRBV12-3/TRBV12-4
d_gene: .

CDR3aa: CASRGGLADSTDTQYF
CDR3nt: TGTGCCAGCAGAGGTGGACTAGCAGATAGCACAGATACGCAGTATTTT
abundance: .
j_gene: TRBJ2-3
v_gene: TRBV6-1
d_gene: TRBD2

CDR3aa: CASSSRSPGQVNEKQYF
CDR3nt: TGTGCCAGCAGTTCGAGATCACCGGGACAGGTAAACGAGAAGCAGTACTTC
abundance: many
j_gene: TRBJ2-7
v_gene: TRBV28
d_gene: TRBD1

CDR3aa: CSASRPGTGRLPSEQFF
CDR3nt: TGCAGTGCTAGTCGTCCCGGGACAGGGCGCTTACCCAGTGAGCAGTTCTTC
abundance: many
j_gene: TRBJ2-1
v_gene: TRBV20-1
d_gene: TRBD1